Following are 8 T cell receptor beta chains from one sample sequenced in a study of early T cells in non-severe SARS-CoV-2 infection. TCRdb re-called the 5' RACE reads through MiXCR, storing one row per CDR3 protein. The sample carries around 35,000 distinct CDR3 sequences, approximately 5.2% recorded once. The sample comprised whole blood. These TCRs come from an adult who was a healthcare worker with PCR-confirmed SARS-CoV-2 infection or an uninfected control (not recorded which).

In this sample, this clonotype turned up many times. The CDR3 DNA is TGCAGTGCTAGAATTGCGGGGGTCCAAGAGACCCAGTACTTC. This gives the protein CSARIAGVQETQYF. The V and J genes are TRBV20-1 and TRBJ2-5, with TRBD2 matching 7 bases. This CDR3 contains 14 residues. V lost 2 bases, J lost 1 base, and 4 bases stayed unmatched. CDR1 is DFQATT and CDR2 is SNEGSKA in the germline V gene (reference sequence).

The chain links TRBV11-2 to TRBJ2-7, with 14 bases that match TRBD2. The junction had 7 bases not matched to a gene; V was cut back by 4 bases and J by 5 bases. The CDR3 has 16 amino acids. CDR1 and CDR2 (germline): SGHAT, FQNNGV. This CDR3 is CASSSVGTSGRHEQYF. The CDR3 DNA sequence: TGTGCCAGCAGCTCCGTCGGGACTAGCGGGAGACACGAGCAGTACTTC.

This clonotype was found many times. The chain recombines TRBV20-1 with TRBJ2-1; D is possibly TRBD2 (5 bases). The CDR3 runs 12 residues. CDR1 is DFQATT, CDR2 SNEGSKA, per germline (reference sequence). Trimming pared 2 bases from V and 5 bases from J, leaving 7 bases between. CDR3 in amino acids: CSARPSNNEQFF. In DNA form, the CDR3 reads TGCAGTGCTAGACCTAGCAACAATGAGCAGTTCTTC.

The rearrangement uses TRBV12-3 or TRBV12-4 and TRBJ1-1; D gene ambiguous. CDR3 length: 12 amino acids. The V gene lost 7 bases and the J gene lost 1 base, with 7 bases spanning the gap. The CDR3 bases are TGTGCCAGCACGAGAACGAACACTGAAGCTTTCTTT. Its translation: CASTRTNTEAFF.

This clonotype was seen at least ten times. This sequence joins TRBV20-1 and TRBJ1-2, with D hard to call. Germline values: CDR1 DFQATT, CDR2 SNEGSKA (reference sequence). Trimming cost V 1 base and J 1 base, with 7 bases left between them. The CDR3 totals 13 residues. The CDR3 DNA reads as TGCAGTGCTAGAGTGAAGGTTAACTATGGCTACACCTTC. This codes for CSARVKVNYGYTF.

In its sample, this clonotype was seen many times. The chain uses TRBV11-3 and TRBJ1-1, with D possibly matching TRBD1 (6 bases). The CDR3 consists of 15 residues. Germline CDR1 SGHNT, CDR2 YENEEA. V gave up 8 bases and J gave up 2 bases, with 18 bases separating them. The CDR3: CASLPDSGGNTEAFF. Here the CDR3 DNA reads TGTGCCAGCCTACCGGACAGCGGGGGAAACACTGAAGCTTTCTTT.

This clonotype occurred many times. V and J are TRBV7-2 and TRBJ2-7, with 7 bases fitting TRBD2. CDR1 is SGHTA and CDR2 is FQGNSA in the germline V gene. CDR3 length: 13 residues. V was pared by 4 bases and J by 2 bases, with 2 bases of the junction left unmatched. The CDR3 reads CASSWGRAYEQYV. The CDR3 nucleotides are TGTGCCAGCAGCTGGGGGAGGGCCTACGAGCAGTACGTC.

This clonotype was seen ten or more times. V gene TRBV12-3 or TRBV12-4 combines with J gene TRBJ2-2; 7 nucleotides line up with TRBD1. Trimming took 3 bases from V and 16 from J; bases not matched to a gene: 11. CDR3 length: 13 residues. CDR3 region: CASSFSIQGDTFF. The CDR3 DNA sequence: TGTGCCAGCAGTTTTTCGATTCAGGGGGACACGTTTTTT.